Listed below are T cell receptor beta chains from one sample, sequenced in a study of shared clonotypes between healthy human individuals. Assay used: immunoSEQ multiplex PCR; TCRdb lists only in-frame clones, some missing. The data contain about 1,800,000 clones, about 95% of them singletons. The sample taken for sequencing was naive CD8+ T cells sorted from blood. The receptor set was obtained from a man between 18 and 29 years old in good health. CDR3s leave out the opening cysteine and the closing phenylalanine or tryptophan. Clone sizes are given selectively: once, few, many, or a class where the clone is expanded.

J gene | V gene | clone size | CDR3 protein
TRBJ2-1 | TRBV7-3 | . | ASSLSSGGANNEQF
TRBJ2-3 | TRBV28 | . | ASSFPQLASTDTQY
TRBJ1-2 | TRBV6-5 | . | ASSYYTGNYGYT
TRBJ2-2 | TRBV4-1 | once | ASSHQWGSGELF
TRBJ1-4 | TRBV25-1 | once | ASSEYGGYGKLF
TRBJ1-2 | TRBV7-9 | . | ASSLATGQGDYGYT
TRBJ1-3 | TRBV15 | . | ATSSGQGFSGNTIY
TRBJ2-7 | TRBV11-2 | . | ASSETGSYEQY
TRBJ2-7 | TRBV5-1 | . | ASSLGLAGAYEQY
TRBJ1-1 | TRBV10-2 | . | ASRYTGEGTEAF
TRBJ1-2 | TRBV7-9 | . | ASSFAYGYT
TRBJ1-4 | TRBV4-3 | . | ASSQEFAFTGAGEKLF
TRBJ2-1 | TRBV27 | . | ASSLGLADYNEQF
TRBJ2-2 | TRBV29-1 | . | SVRENTGELF
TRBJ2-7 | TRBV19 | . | ASSWRSSYEQY
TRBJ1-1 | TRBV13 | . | ASNPPGGLTEAF
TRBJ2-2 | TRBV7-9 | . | ASSRDRRPELF
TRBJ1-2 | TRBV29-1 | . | SVREGGLIYT
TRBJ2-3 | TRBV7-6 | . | ASSSGQGRDTQY
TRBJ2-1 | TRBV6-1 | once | ASSGLGLYNEQF
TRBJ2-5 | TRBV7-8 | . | ASSPAGGTSGKTGQETQY
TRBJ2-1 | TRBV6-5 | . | ASSYGGFGNEQF
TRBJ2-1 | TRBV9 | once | ASSANNEQF
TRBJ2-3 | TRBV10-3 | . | AISGEGTWDTQY
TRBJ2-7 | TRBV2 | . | ASSDGVGSGEQY
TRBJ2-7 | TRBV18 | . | ASSPLGGESYEQY
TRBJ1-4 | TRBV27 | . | ASSLGGGSGEKLF
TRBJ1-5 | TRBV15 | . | ATSRGPNQPQH